The following is a T cell receptor beta chain sequence with its context. What it binds is not known. Relative to the germline gene, one junction end is altered; a read error may explain this. These data come from a study of cytomegalovirus exposure and HLA in healthy donors. Study details: Caucasian-associated ancestry cluster membership applied to approximately 80% of under 450 genotyped donors. Study results and limitations: After further analysis at a later stage, around 17,000 TCR beta sequences were associated with HLA alleles at 0.05 false discovery rate. Beyond CMV serostatus, there was no information to go on about immune exposure. An analysis that came later showed most CMV-associated TCR beta chains appearing HLA-restricted.

CDR1 SEHNR and CDR2 FQNEAQ come from the germline V gene (reference sequence). The CDR3 has 16 amino acids. The PCR ran on 60 Vbeta and 13 Jbeta primers. Generated by immunoSEQ multiplex PCR, the TCRdb table keeps only in-frame clones and is missing some. This sample has fewer than 250,000 clones; over 70% occur once, and the top ten carry roughly 0.7%. Sequenced sample: PBMCs. The rearrangement links TRBV7-9 to TRBJ2-1; 13 bases line up with TRBD2. This clonotype was obtained from a boy aged 2 to 10 in good health and CMV-seronegative. The CDR3 here is CSSSSRTSGSPDEQFF. The CDR3 DNA follows: TGTTCCAGCAGCTCTAGGACTAGCGGGAGCCCCGATGAGCAGTTCTTC. Together with reference TRBV7-9 and TRBJ2-1, the CDR3 gives the full variable domain: DTGVSQNPRHKITKRGQNVTFRCDPISEHNRLYWYRQTLGQGPEFLTYFQNEAQLEKSRLLSDRFSAERPKGSFSTLEIQRTEQGDSAMYLCSSSSRTSGSPDEQFFGPGTRLTVL.